This TCR beta chain was found in a study of T-cell memory formation after mild COVID-19. Study-wide results and caveats: The main location of contracting CD4+ clones was CM and EM, and that of contracting CD8+ clones was EMRA.

TCRdb re-called the 5' RACE reads through MiXCR, storing one row per CDR3 protein. The top ten clones hold approximately 0.81% of a sample with about 40,000 distinct CDR3 sequences, 6% to 6.5% of them seen once. The CDR3 consists of 15 residues. Germline CDR1 LNHDA, CDR2 SQIVND (reference sequence). V trimming: 11 bases; J trimming: 0 bases; junction bases outside the gene matches: 12. Of note for this clonotype: Its cognate antigen is unknown.

The sequenced material came from PBMCs or a T cell subset sorted from them (not recorded which). V is TRBV19 and J is TRBJ2-7; 8 nucleotides match TRBD1. The TCR comes from an adult who had mild COVID-19 (a few samples of this study predate the infection). Cell type and time point are not known. The CDR3 loop reads CASRVGGQGSYEQYF. The CDR3 region has the DNA TGTGCCTCCCGAGTTGGAGGACAGGGCTCCTACGAGCAGTACTTC.